The 26 T cell receptor beta chains in this list originate from one sample, sequenced in a study of blood T cell repertoires in COVID-19. Using immunoSEQ multiplex PCR, the repertoire was profiled, and TCRdb retains in-frame clones only, with some absent. This sample yields 450,000 or so clones, of which roughly 90% are seen a single time; 0.8% to 0.85% belongs to the top ten. The sequencing sample was made of peripheral blood. The receptors shown here come from a man between 18 and 35 years old with COVID-19, enrolled during active disease.

The chain carries TRBV6-5 and TRBJ2-7, with TRBD1 matching over 7 bases. The CDR3 length is 15 residues. Trimming at V came to 7 bases and at J to 2 bases, leaving 11 bases not matched to a gene. From germline, CDR1 is MNHEY and CDR2 SVGAGI. The CDR3 DNA reads TGTGCCAGCAACCGCTTACAGGGGCGGCCCTACGAGCAGTACTTC. This encodes CASNRLQGRPYEQYF.

This chain uses TRBV5-1 with TRBJ1-1, with D perhaps matching TRBD1 (5 bases). The CDR3 contains 16 residues. The V end lost 0 bases, the J end lost 0 bases, and 12 bases lay between the germline ends. Germline CDR1 reads SGHRS; CDR2 reads YFSETQ. The CDR3 DNA follows: TGCGCCAGCAGCTTGGACACAGACAGATTGAACACTGAAGCTTTCTTT. Amino acid sequence: CASSLDTDRLNTEAFF.

In its sample, this clone was seen a few times. The rearrangement links TRBV19 to TRBJ2-4, with 9 bases lining up with TRBD2. With 4 bases clipped from V and 9 bases from J, the junction kept 7 bases outside the gene matches. The germline V gene has CDR1 LNHDA and CDR2 SQIVND (reference sequence). The CDR3 totals 14 residues. CDR3 sequence (DNA): TGTGCCAGTAGTACGGCGGGAGGGCCTCGCATTCAGTACTTC. It is translated as CASSTAGGPRIQYF.

The chain is built from TRBV12-3 or TRBV12-4 and TRBJ1-1; D gene uncertain. The CDR3 sequence is 11 residues long. V was shortened by 4 bases and J by 8 bases, with 8 bases between the two germline ends. The CDR3 protein is CASSSVREAFF. The CDR3 DNA reads TGTGCCAGCAGTTCCGTCAGGGAAGCTTTCTTT.

This clone was picked up one time. This rearrangement joins TRBV24-1 to TRBJ2-3; D possibly corresponds to TRBD2 (6 bases). V was cut by 4 bases and J by 8 bases, with 15 bases left in between. The CDR3 is made up of 14 amino acids. The V gene's germline CDR1 is KGHDR and CDR2 SFDVKD. The DNA of the CDR3 is TGTGCCACCAGTGACCGGACGAGGCGGGGTACGCAGTATTTT. Translated: CATSDRTRRGTQYF.

The genes are TRBV19 and TRBJ2-2; 8 nucleotides match TRBD2. The germline gives CDR1 LNHDA, CDR2 SQIVND (reference sequence). There are 14 residues in the CDR3. V lost 5 bases to trimming and J lost 6 bases; unmatched junction nucleotides: 5. CDR3 sequence (DNA): TGTGCCAGTAGTCTCGGGAGGGCCGCCGGGGAGCTGTTTTTT. It specifies CASSLGRAAGELFF. Together with reference TRBV19 and TRBJ2-2, the CDR3 gives the full variable domain: DGGITQSPKYLFRKEGQNVTLSCEQNLNHDAMYWYRQDPGQGLRLIYYSQIVNDFQKGDIAEGYSVSREKKESFPLTVTSAQKNPTAFYLCASSLGRAAGELFFGEGSRLTVL.

The J gene is TRBJ2-6, the V gene TRBV6-1; the match to TRBD1 covers 7 bases. Trimming cost V 2 bases and J 0 bases; bases outside gene matches: 4. Germline lookup yields CDR1 MNHNS and CDR2 SASEGT. The CDR3 contains 17 residues. CDR3 DNA sequence: TGTGCCAGCAGTGAAAGGGACAGAGCCTCTGGGGCCAACGTCCTGACTTTC. Its protein product is CASSERDRASGANVLTF.

The chain joins TRBV30 to TRBJ2-2; TRBD2 might be the D (5 bases). V was pared by 0 bases and J by 4 bases, with 15 bases between. Germline V lookup: CDR1 GTSNPN, CDR2 SVGIG (reference sequence). CDR3 length: 16 amino acids. The CDR3 loop reads CAWSVPQARVTGELFF. DNA for the CDR3: TGTGCCTGGAGTGTACCCCAGGCGAGGGTCACCGGGGAGCTGTTTTTT.

This clone appeared once. J is TRBJ2-7 and V is TRBV24-1; TRBD2 aligns across 7 bases. Per the germline V gene, CDR1 is KGHDR and CDR2 is SFDVKD. The CDR3 consists of 15 residues. After removal of 3 bases from V and 6 bases from J, the junction contained 10 bases not matched to a gene. The CDR3 DNA follows: TGTGCCACCAGTGATCCCGGGTCTAGCGGAGGCGAGCAGTACTTC. Its translation is CATSDPGSSGGEQYF.

This clone was seen a single time. The rearrangement links TRBV7-9 to TRBJ2-5; 9 bases fit TRBD2. Germline V lookup: CDR1 SEHNR, CDR2 FQNEAQ (reference sequence). This CDR3 has 14 amino acids. V trimming: 5 bases; J trimming: 3 bases; junction bases outside the gene matches: 4. CDR3 loop: CASSAVAGEETQYF. In nucleotides, the CDR3 is TGTGCCAGCAGCGCCGTAGCGGGAGAAGAGACCCAGTACTTC.

V is TRBV19 and J is TRBJ2-1; tentatively, D is TRBD2 (6 bases). The CDR3 loop spans 12 amino acids. Germline V gives CDR1 LNHDA, CDR2 SQIVND (reference sequence). The germline V and J ends were trimmed by 11 bases and 9 bases, with 17 bases remaining between them. CDR3 sequence reads: CAGSTSSGEQFF. CDR3 coding DNA: TGTGCCGGGTCGACTAGTAGTGGTGAGCAGTTCTTC.

The chain recombines TRBV2 with TRBJ2-1, with 9 bases fitting TRBD2. This CDR3 has 14 residues. V shed 1 base and J 14 bases; nucleotides not matched to a gene: 9. Germline V lookup: CDR1 SNHLY, CDR2 FYNNEI. The CDR3, as DNA: TGTGCCAGCAGTGAAGATACAGCGGGGGGTAAAAAGTTCTTC. Encoded protein: CASSEDTAGGKKFF.

J is TRBJ1-3 and V is TRBV5-4; unclear D gene. CDR1 SGHNT and CDR2 YYREEE come from the germline V gene (reference sequence). Trimming pared 2 bases from V and 0 bases from J, leaving 6 bases between. The CDR3 spans 14 residues. CDR3 sequence (DNA): TGTGCCAGCAGCTTTATCGGCTCTGGAAACACCATATATTTT. It codes for CASSFIGSGNTIYF.

The chain recombines TRBV3-1 (or the pseudogene TRBV3-2) with TRBJ2-2, with 9 bases aligning to TRBD2. The CDR3 is 15 residues long. Germline V CDR1 and CDR2: LGHDT, YNNKEL (reference sequence). Trimming took 4 bases from V and 8 from J; bases not matched to a gene: 8. The CDR3 is CASSPQGLAGGELFF. CDR3 sequence (DNA): TGTGCCAGCAGCCCCCAGGGACTAGCTGGAGGGGAGCTGTTTTTT.

The chain is built from TRBV7-9 and TRBJ2-7, with 7 bases aligning to TRBD1. Germline V CDR1 and CDR2: SEHNR, FQNEAQ (reference sequence). The trim removed 5 bases at V and 6 bases at J, leaving 10 bases unmatched. There are 14 residues in the CDR3. CDR3 in DNA: TGTGCCAGCAGCCGGGACAGCCCCCTGTCCGAGCAGTACTTC. It translates to CASSRDSPLSEQYF.

The rearrangement joins TRBV24-1 to TRBJ2-1, with D maybe TRBD1 (7 bases). The CDR3 has 15 residues. Per the germline V gene, CDR1 is KGHDR and CDR2 is SFDVKD. Trimming shortened V by 4 bases and J by 3 bases, and 12 bases separated the two germline ends. The CDR3 here is CATSDPGGGYNEQFF. CDR3 in DNA: TGTGCCACCAGTGACCCAGGGGGAGGCTACAATGAGCAGTTCTTC.

CDR3 sequence (DNA): TGTGCCAGCAGCGCGGCCGGGACTAGCGGGTTCAATGAGCAGTTCTTC. This gives the protein CASSAAGTSGFNEQFF. The chain carries TRBV5-4 and TRBJ2-1; TRBD2 aligns across 12 bases. The CDR3 contains 16 residues. The ends lost 4 bases at V and 6 bases at J; junction bases unmatched: 8. CDR1 and CDR2 from the germline V gene are SGHNT and YYREEE (reference sequence). Variable domain in full (rest from reference TRBV5-4 and TRBJ2-1): ETGVTQSPTHLIKTRGQQVTLRCSSQSGHNTVSWYQQALGQGPQFIFQYYREEENGRGNFPPRFSGLQFPNYSSELNVNALELDDSALYLCASSAAGTSGFNEQFFGPGTRLTVL.

The CDR3 protein is CASSLAEGYYGYTF. DNA of the CDR3: TGTGCCAGCAGCTTAGCGGAGGGTTACTATGGCTACACCTTC. This chain joins TRBV7-9 and TRBJ1-2, with D uncertain. Trimming pared 0 bases from V and 3 bases from J, leaving 8 bases between. The V gene's germline CDR1 is SEHNR and CDR2 FQNEAQ (reference sequence). CDR3 length: 14 amino acids.

The chain is built from TRBV9 and TRBJ1-1, with 7 bases that match TRBD1. CDR3 length: 16 residues. V trimming: 0 bases; J trimming: 2 bases; junction bases outside the gene matches: 7. Germline CDR1 reads SGDLS; CDR2 reads YYNGEE. Here the CDR3 reads CASSVEPDRFNTEAFF. CDR3 nucleotide sequence: TGTGCCAGCAGCGTAGAACCGGACAGGTTCAACACTGAAGCTTTCTTT. Variable domain in full (rest from reference TRBV9 and TRBJ1-1): DSGVTQTPKHLITATGQRVTLRCSPRSGDLSVYWYQQSLDQGLQFLIQYYNGEERAKGNILERFSAQQFPDLHSELNLSSLELGDSALYFCASSVEPDRFNTEAFFGQGTRLTVV.

The chain carries TRBV27 and TRBJ1-1, with D maybe TRBD1 (5 bases). V was shortened by 8 bases and J by 5 bases, with 24 bases between the two germline ends. The CDR3 runs to 16 residues. CDR1 is MNHEY and CDR2 is SMNVEV in the germline V gene (reference sequence). CDR3 protein: CASLGASGNAWTEAFF. In DNA form, the CDR3 reads TGTGCCAGCCTTGGGGCGTCCGGTAATGCATGGACTGAAGCTTTCTTT.

The chain links TRBV12-3 or TRBV12-4 to TRBJ2-5; D is unresolved. CDR3 size: 12 residues. Between the trimmed V and J ends, which lost 6 bases and 1 base, there was a span of 6 bases. The CDR3 here is CASSVIQETQYF. As DNA, the CDR3 is TGTGCCAGCAGCGTAATCCAAGAGACCCAGTACTTC.

The V and J genes are TRBV15 and TRBJ2-3; D remains ambiguous. The CDR3 runs 12 residues. In germline, CDR1 is LNHNV, CDR2 YYDKDF (reference sequence). V was clipped by 0 bases and J by 5 bases, with 3 bases between them. The chain's CDR3 is CATSRDRDTQYF. The CDR3 coding sequence is TGTGCCACCAGCAGAGACCGAGATACGCAGTATTTT.

The chain employs TRBV19 and TRBJ2-3; 8 bases match TRBD1. The CDR3 totals 17 residues. In germline, CDR1 is LNHDA, CDR2 SQIVND (reference sequence). V lost 6 bases and J lost 0; bases outside the gene matches: 11. In nucleotides, the CDR3 is TGTGCCAGTAGCAGACAGGGGACAGCCCTAAGCACAGATACGCAGTATTTT. Protein product: CASSRQGTALSTDTQYF.

The chain combines TRBV15 with TRBJ1-1, with TRBD1 identical over 8 bases. Looked up from germline, CDR1 is LNHNV and CDR2 is YYDKDF (reference sequence). This CDR3 has 16 amino acids. V shed 3 bases, J shed 6 bases, and the junction held 12 bases outside the gene matches. The CDR3, as DNA: TGTGCCACCAGCAGCAGGACAGGGCCCTTGAGAGCTGAAGCTTTCTTT. Amino acid sequence: CATSSRTGPLRAEAFF.

This chain links TRBV5-1 with TRBJ1-2; a possible D gene is TRBD1 (6 bases). The length of the CDR3 is 15 residues. With 0 bases removed from V and 0 bases from J, the gap between germline ends came to 9 bases. From germline, CDR1 is SGHRS and CDR2 YFSETQ. CDR3 region: CASSLDAGANYGYTF. As DNA, the CDR3 is TGCGCCAGCAGCTTGGATGCAGGGGCTAACTATGGCTACACCTTC.

The chain joins TRBV4-1 to TRBJ1-2, with D possibly being TRBD1 (6 bases). V lost 1 base and J lost 2, with 11 bases in between. Germline CDR1 reads MGHRA; CDR2 reads YSYEKL. The CDR3 has 15 amino acids. The CDR3 region is CASSQVSQGNYGYTF. As DNA, the CDR3 is TGCGCCAGCAGCCAAGTCTCTCAGGGGAACTATGGCTACACCTTC.